These T cell receptor beta chains were read from a single sample in a study of T-cell memory formation after mild COVID-19. TCRdb reprocessed the 5' RACE reads with MiXCR, giving one entry per CDR3 protein. This sample yields over 300,000 distinct CDR3 sequences, of which 20% are seen a single time; roughly 21% belongs to the top ten. The specimen was PBMCs or a T cell subset sorted from them (not recorded which). Source of these receptors: a man aged 18 to 30 who had mild COVID-19 (a few samples of this study predate the infection). Cell type and time point are not known. Both conserved end residues are part of each CDR3. D genes are given only for firm matches. The size field is filled for only some rows; it gives once, few, many or a size class.

- - TRBJ1-1 TRBV20-1 CSDRAHLGLNTEAFF TGCAGTGATAGAGCCCATTTAGGGCTGAACACTGAAGCTTTCTTT
- - TRBJ2-7 TRBV24-1 CATSEGEEQYF TGTGCCACCAGTGAGGGGGAAGAGCAGTACTTC
few - TRBJ2-5 TRBV4-3 CASSQETLGGTQYF TGCGCCAGCAGCCAAGAAACCCTCGGGGGCACCCAGTACTTC
- - TRBJ2-7 TRBV5-6 CASSLVARLDYEQYF TGTGCCAGCAGCTTGGTAGCCAGGCTGGACTACGAGCAGTACTTC
- TRBD1 TRBJ2-5 TRBV29-1 CSVPAGTGPETQYF TGCAGCGTACCCGCGGGGACAGGGCCAGAGACCCAGTACTTC
- - TRBJ1-3 TRBV5-1 CASRPQISGNTIYF TGCGCCAGCAGGCCCCAGATCTCTGGAAACACCATATATTTT
- TRBD2 TRBJ2-7 TRBV20-1 CSARKPGLSNEQYF TGCAGTGCTAGAAAGCCGGGACTAAGCAACGAGCAGTACTTC
few - TRBJ2-1 TRBV19 CASSTSRSSYNEQFF TGTGCCAGTAGTACCTCGAGGAGCTCCTACAATGAGCAGTTCTTC
- - TRBJ2-2 TRBV4-3 CASSLAHPGAATGELFF TGCGCCAGCAGCCTTGCCCATCCGGGGGCGGCCACCGGGGAGCTGTTTTTT
- TRBD2 TRBJ2-3 TRBV24-1 CATSDPGGKDTQYF TGTGCCACCAGTGACCCGGGGGGGAAGGATACGCAGTATTTT
few - TRBJ2-2 TRBV5-1 CASSLDLAPGELFF TGCGCCAGCAGCTTGGATCTAGCGCCGGGGGAGCTGTTTTTT
- - TRBJ1-1 TRBV12-3/TRBV12-4 CASSRNLKAFF TGTGCCAGCAGCCGAAACCTAAAAGCTTTCTTT
few - TRBJ2-4 TRBV12-3/TRBV12-4 CASSLGGLGNIQYF TGTGCCAGCAGTTTGGGGGGGCTGGGAAACATTCAGTACTTC